The clone carrying this TCR beta chain appeared many times. Its target is not known. The record originates from a study of neurological immune-mediated disorders. Germline V gene data show CDR1 as LGHNA and CDR2 as YNFKEQ. CDR3 length: 17 amino acids. Germline trimming cut 1 base from V and 0 bases from J; bases unmatched to any gene: 6. Study-wide results and limits: The expanded clones of different subjects shared no CDR3 amino acid sequences (suggesting private repertoires in all groups).

The authors produced cDNA by 5'RACE using 10-nucleotide random UMIs. Each sequencing run yielded over 160 million TCR-beta sequences from 15-18 subjects. TCRdb independently ran MiXCR on the 5' RACE reads; one entry per CDR3 protein. The sample has about 70,000 distinct CDR3 sequences, 2.5% to 4% seen once. PBMCs stored at -80 C, 2 million in total, were the source of the unsorted libraries. This receptor was taken from a woman between 45 and 65 years old with multiple sclerosis. What was sequenced was PBMCs. J is TRBJ2-1 and V is TRBV4-2, with 7 bases matching TRBD2. The DNA of the CDR3 is TGTGCCAGCAGCCAAGTTGGTGGGGGGGTCTCCTACAATGAGCAGTTCTTC. Protein product: CASSQVGGGVSYNEQFF.